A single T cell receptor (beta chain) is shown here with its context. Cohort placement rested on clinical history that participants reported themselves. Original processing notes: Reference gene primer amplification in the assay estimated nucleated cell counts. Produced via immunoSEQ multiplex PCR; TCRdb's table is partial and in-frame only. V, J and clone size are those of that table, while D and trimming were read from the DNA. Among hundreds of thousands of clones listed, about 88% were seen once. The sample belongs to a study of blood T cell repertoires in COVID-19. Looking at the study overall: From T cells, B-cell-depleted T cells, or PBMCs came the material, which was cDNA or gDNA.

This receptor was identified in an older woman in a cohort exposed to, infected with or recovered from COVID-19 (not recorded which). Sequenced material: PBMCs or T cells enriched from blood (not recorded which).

CDR3 in DNA: TGTGCCAGTTGTGAGCTTCAGGTTAACTATGGCTACACCTTC. It is translated as CASCELQVNYGYTF. The chain couples TRBV28 to TRBJ1-2; D gene uncertain. Germline V gene lookup returns CDR1 MDHEN and CDR2 SYDVKM. The CDR3 has 14 residues. Trimming cost V 9 bases and J 1 base, with 15 bases left between them.